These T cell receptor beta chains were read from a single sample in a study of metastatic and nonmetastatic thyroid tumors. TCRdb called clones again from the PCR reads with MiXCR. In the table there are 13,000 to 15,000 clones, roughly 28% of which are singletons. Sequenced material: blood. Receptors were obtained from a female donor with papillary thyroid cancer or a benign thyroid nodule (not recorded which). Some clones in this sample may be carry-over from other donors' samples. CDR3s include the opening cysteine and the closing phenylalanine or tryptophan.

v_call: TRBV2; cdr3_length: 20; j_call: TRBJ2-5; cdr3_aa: CAISLRTVGAGLAGGETQYF
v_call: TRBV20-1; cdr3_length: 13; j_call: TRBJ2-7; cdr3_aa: CSARELAEYEQYF
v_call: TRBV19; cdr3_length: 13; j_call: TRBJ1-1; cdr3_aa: CASSLQGRAEAFF
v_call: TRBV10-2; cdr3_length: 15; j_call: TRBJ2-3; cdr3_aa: CASSDEREGEDTQYF
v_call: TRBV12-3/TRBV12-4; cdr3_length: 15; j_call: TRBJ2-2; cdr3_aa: CASSSQGFNTGELFF
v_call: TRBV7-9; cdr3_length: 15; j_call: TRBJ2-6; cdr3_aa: CASRDRCSWANVLTF
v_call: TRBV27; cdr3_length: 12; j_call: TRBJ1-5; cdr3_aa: CASSLYGNPQHF
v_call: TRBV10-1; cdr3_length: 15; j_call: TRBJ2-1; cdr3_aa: CASSGGYAPYNEQFF
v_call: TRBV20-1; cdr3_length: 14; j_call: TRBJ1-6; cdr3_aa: CSAREQNGDSPLHF
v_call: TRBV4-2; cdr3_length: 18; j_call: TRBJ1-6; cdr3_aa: CASSQVPGQGAMNSPLHF
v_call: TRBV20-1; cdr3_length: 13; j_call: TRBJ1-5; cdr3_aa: CSASRGNDQPQHF
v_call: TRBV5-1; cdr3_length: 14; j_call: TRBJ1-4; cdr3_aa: CASSPGQINEKLFF
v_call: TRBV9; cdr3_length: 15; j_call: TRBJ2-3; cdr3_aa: CASNRGRTSTDTQYF
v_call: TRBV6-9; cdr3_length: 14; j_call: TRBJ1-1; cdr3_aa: CASSYWQRGDEAFF
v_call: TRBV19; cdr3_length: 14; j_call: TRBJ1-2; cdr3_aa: CASSIGTGARGYTF
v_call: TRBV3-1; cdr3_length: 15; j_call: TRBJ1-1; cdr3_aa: CASTHREVRSTEAFF
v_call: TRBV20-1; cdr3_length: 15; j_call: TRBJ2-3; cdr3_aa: CSARDWFQGTDTQYF
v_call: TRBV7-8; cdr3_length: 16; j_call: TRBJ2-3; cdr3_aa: CASSSLPRAFTDTQYF
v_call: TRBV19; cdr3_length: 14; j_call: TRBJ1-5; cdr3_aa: CASRYRARGQPQHF
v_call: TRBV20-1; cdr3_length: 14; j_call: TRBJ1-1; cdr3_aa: CSARDRGRGTEAFF
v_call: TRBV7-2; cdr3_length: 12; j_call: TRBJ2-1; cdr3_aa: CASSLANNEQFF
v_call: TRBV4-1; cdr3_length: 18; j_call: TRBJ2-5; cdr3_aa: CASSPHPGSGRPQETQYF
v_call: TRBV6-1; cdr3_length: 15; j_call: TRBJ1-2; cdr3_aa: CASSDGSARYYGYTF
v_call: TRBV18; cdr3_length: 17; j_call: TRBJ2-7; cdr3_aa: CASSLQNSPRAINEQYF
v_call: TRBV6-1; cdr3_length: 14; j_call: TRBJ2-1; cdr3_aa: CASLRGLGINEQFF
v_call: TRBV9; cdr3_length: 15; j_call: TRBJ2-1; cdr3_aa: CASSVYWTAYNEQFF
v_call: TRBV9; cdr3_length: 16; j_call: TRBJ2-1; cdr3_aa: CASSSGLADLYNEQFF
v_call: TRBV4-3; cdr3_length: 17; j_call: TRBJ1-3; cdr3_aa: CASSQAVPGSSGNTIYF
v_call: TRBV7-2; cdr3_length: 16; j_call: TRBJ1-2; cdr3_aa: CASSPQEGTGTPGNTF
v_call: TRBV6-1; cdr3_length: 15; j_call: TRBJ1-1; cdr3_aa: CASSRAGVFPGEAVF
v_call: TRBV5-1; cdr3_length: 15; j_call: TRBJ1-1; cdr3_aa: CASQYGTEKTTEAFF
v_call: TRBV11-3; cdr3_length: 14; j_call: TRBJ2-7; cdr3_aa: CASSYGTRVDEQYF
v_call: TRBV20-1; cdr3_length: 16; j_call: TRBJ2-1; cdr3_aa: CSAKMGLAGEVDEQFF
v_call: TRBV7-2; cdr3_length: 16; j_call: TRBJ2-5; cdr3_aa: CASRLGQGGTQETQYF
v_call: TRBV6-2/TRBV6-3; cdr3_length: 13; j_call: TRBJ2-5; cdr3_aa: CASSDGARETQYF